The 18 T cell receptor beta chains reported below all come from one sample, sequenced in a study of blood T cell repertoires in COVID-19. Here immunoSEQ multiplex PCR was the method, and the copy in TCRdb shows in-frame clones only, minus some. The table includes approximately 240,000 clones, approximately 80% detected once. The material sequenced was peripheral blood. The source is a woman aged 40 to 50 who had recovered from COVID-19.

The CDR3: CASSFAGSDQPQHF. The DNA for the CDR3 is TGTGCCAGCAGCTTCGCGGGGTCGGATCAGCCCCAGCATTTT. The chain uses TRBV6-5 and TRBJ1-5, with D hard to call. Trimming removed 6 bases at V and 5 bases at J, with 14 bases between. This CDR3 has 14 residues. Germline lookup yields CDR1 MNHEY and CDR2 SVGAGI.

V gene TRBV7-6 combines with J gene TRBJ2-1, with TRBD1 identical over 8 bases. The CDR3 has 20 residues. Trimming removed 5 bases from V and 0 bases from J; junction bases left unmatched: 18. Germline V gene sequence: CDR1 SGHVS, CDR2 FNYEAQ. CDR3: CASSEPPGQVLESSYNEQFF. The CDR3 nucleotides are TGTGCCAGCAGCGAACCTCCGGGACAGGTACTTGAGAGCTCCTACAATGAGCAGTTCTTC.

The rearrangement links TRBV12-5 to TRBJ2-2; 8 bases fit TRBD1. The CDR3 is 15 amino acids. The germline V gene encodes CDR1 LGHNT and CDR2 FRNRAP. Trimming removed 2 bases from V and 7 bases from J; junction bases left unmatched: 6. CDR3 nucleotide sequence: TGTGCTAGTGGTTTGAGGACAGGGTCGGGCGGGGAGCTGTTTTTT. Residues: CASGLRTGSGGELFF.

As DNA, the CDR3 is TGTGCCAGCAGTACAGGGGGCTTATCGGGGAAACTGTTTTTT. Translated: CASSTGGLSGKLFF. The rearrangement links TRBV25-1 to TRBJ1-4; 9 nucleotides agree with TRBD1. The CDR3 is made up of 14 amino acids. Trimming took 5 bases from V and 11 from J; bases not matched to a gene: 9. Germline V gene sequence: CDR1 MGHDK, CDR2 SYGVNS.

The gene calls are TRBV2 and TRBJ2-1; the D gene is possibly TRBD2 (7 bases). Trimming took off 3 bases at V and 0 bases at J, with 18 bases between the two ends. The germline V gene encodes CDR1 SNHLY and CDR2 FYNNEI. This CDR3 contains 18 residues. The CDR3 reads CASSDRGASPSSYNEQFF. CDR3 DNA sequence: TGTGCCAGCAGTGATCGGGGGGCGTCCCCTAGCTCCTACAATGAGCAGTTCTTC.

V and J are TRBV9 and TRBJ2-1; TRBD2 matches at 11 bases. CDR1 is SGDLS and CDR2 is YYNGEE in the germline V gene. Trimming removed 1 base from V and 8 bases from J; junction bases left unmatched: 14. CDR3 length equals 18 residues. This chain's CDR3 is CASSVSSGGSTVFYEQFF. The CDR3 nucleotides are TGTGCCAGCAGCGTATCTAGCGGGGGGAGTACAGTCTTCTATGAGCAGTTCTTC.

This rearrangement joins TRBV6-5 to TRBJ2-6, with a possible D match to TRBD1 (6 bases). Germline assignment: CDR1 MNHEY and CDR2 SVGAGI. V gave up 5 bases and J gave up 0 bases, with 8 bases separating them. The CDR3 length is 15 residues. The CDR3 region is CASSQGSSGANVLTF. The CDR3 bases are TGTGCCAGCAGTCAGGGGTCCTCTGGGGCCAACGTCCTGACTTTC.

This clone has a single count. This chain uses TRBV6-2 or TRBV6-3 with TRBJ2-1; TRBD1 might be the D (6 bases). V was clipped by 4 bases and J by 12 bases, with 22 bases between them. The germline gives CDR1 MNHEY, CDR2 SVGEGT. CDR3 length: 15 residues. CDR3 residues: CASSFTGQDISAQFF. The DNA for the CDR3 is TGTGCCAGCAGTTTCACAGGGCAGGACATTTCCGCGCAGTTCTTC.

The chain recombines TRBV5-5 with TRBJ1-1; D remains unclear. The CDR3 has 13 amino acids. In germline, CDR1 is SGHKS, CDR2 YYEKEE (reference sequence). Trimming took 1 base from V and 1 from J, leaving 5 bases between them. This CDR3 is CASSLIQNTEAFF. The DNA of the CDR3 is TGTGCCAGCAGCTTGATTCAGAACACTGAAGCTTTCTTT. Drawing the rest from reference TRBV5-5 and TRBJ1-1, the complete variable domain is DAGVTQSPTHLIKTRGQQVTLRCSPISGHKSVSWYQQVLGQGPQFIFQYYEKEERGRGNFPDRFSARQFPNYSSELNVNALLLGDSALYLCASSLIQNTEAFFGQGTRLTVV.

This chain joins TRBV14 and TRBJ2-5, with 9 bases fitting TRBD1. Trimming at V came to 5 bases and at J to 5 bases, leaving 3 bases not matched to a gene. Germline V gene sequence: CDR1 SGHDN, CDR2 FVKESK. The CDR3 extends over 13 amino acids. CDR3 sequence (DNA): TGTGCCAGCAGCGGGACAGGGAGTGAGACCCAGTACTTC. The encoded protein is CASSGTGSETQYF.

The J gene is TRBJ1-1, the V gene TRBV19; the D gene is possibly TRBD1 (6 bases). From germline, CDR1 is LNHDA and CDR2 SQIVND (reference sequence). The CDR3 totals 18 residues. Trimming stripped 0 bases from V and 0 bases from J, with 17 bases between. Here the CDR3 reads CASSIDLLTGYMNTEAFF. The CDR3 DNA reads as TGTGCCAGTAGTATAGATCTCTTGACAGGATACATGAACACTGAAGCTTTCTTT.

This clone was detected many times. This sequence joins TRBV6-2 or TRBV6-3 and TRBJ2-3; perhaps TRBD2 as D (5 bases). Germline V CDR1 and CDR2: MNHEY, SVGEGT. The CDR3 is 13 residues long. The V gene lost 5 bases and the J gene lost 2 bases, with 8 bases spanning the gap. CDR3 DNA: TGTGCCAGCAGTCTCGGGGTCACAGATACGCAGTATTTT. This gives the protein CASSLGVTDTQYF.

The chain has TRBV7-9 and TRBJ2-1, with 9 bases fitting TRBD2. The V and J ends lost 7 bases and 1 base, in that order; junction bases with no gene match: 5. The CDR3 sequence is 15 residues long. Germline loops: CDR1 SEHNR, CDR2 FQNEAQ (reference sequence). This chain's CDR3 is CASIPAGGSYNEQFF. Written as DNA, the CDR3 is TGTGCCAGCATACCAGCGGGGGGTTCCTACAATGAGCAGTTCTTC.

With respect to this clone: The same CDR3 is also encoded by other DNA sequences in this sample. The chain uses TRBV5-1 and TRBJ2-3; TRBD1 agrees at 10 bases. CDR1 and CDR2 from the germline V gene are SGHRS and YFSETQ. The CDR3 length is 14 residues. V lost 4 bases, J lost 3 bases, and 2 bases stayed unmatched. CDR3 in DNA: TGCGCCAGCAGCCCGGGACAGGGGACAGATACGCAGTATTTT. It codes for CASSPGQGTDTQYF. The variable domain in full, with the rest retrieved from reference TRBV5-1 and TRBJ2-3, is KAGVTQTPRYLIKTRGQQVTLSCSPISGHRSVSWYQQTPGQGLQFLFEYFSETQRNKGNFPGRFSGRQFSNSRSEMNVSTLELGDSALYLCASSPGQGTDTQYFGPGTRLTVL.

This chain joins TRBV11-3 and TRBJ2-2; 7 bases line up with TRBD2. This CDR3 contains 14 residues. J lost 5 bases, V lost 5 bases, and 5 bases had no gene match. The germline CDR1 and CDR2 sequences are SGHNT and YENEEA. In nucleotides, the CDR3 is TGTGCCAGCAGCCCCCGGGACTATACCGGGGAGCTGTTTTTT. This gives the protein CASSPRDYTGELFF. Supplemented by reference TRBV11-3 and TRBJ2-2, the full variable domain reads EAGVVQSPRYKIIEKKQPVAFWCNPISGHNTLYWYLQNLGQGPELLIRYENEEAVDDSQLPKDRFSAERLKGVDSTLKIQPAELGDSAVYLCASSPRDYTGELFFGEGSRLTVL.

V gene TRBV7-6 combines with J gene TRBJ1-1, with TRBD1 identical over 8 bases. The CDR3 extends over 16 amino acids. Germline lookup yields CDR1 SGHVS and CDR2 FNYEAQ. Unmatched junction bases numbered 11, after V lost 2 bases and J lost 6 bases. The CDR3 loop is CASSLNPLQGAAEAFF. CDR3 in DNA: TGTGCCAGCAGCTTAAATCCTTTGCAGGGGGCCGCTGAAGCTTTCTTT.

The chain combines TRBV6-6 with TRBJ2-7; D is unclear. Germline CDR1 MNHNY, CDR2 SVGAGI (reference sequence). CDR3 length: 11 residues. Deletions cut 2 bases from V and 5 bases from J, with 4 bases between. The chain's CDR3 is CASSYVNEQYF. The CDR3 DNA reads TGTGCCAGCAGTTACGTTAACGAGCAGTACTTC.

The gene calls are TRBV11-2 and TRBJ1-1; D is possibly TRBD1 (6 bases). Trimming shortened V by 4 bases and J by 1 base, and 7 bases separated the two germline ends. This CDR3 comprises 13 residues. Per germline, CDR1 SGHAT and CDR2 FQNNGV. DNA for the CDR3: TGTGCCAGCAGCTGGGGACAGAACACTGAAGCTTTCTTT. It translates to CASSWGQNTEAFF.